Below, one TCR beta chain is given with its context. Its specificity is unknown. With 11 bases removed from V and 3 bases from J, the gap between germline ends came to 8 bases. In germline, CDR1 is WNHNN, CDR2 SYGVQD (reference sequence). There are 11 residues in the CDR3. This sample stems from a study of T-cell reconstitution after alpha-beta-depleted transplantation in children. Whole-study findings and limits: T-cell counts and diversity were attributed mostly to newly produced T cells one year after transplant.

Researchers prepared the TCRbeta library using unique molecular identifiers, the study reports. A single record per CDR3 protein comes from TCRdb applying MiXCR to the PCR reads. The sample lists about 280,000 distinct CDR3 sequences, about 9.9% occurring once. J is TRBJ2-1 and V is TRBV10-1; D is ambiguous. This TCR was sampled from a male patient aged 2 to 9 who had a stem cell transplant for chronic granulomatous disease, so the T cells may come from the graft donor. The sample here was peripheral blood, taken 180 days after TCRalphabeta/CD19-depleted stem cell transplant. The CDR3 region is CAGSNYNEQFF. In DNA, the CDR3 is TGCGCCGGTTCAAACTACAATGAGCAGTTCTTC.